This entry lists 26 T cell receptor beta chains sequenced from one sample in a study of blood T cell repertoires in COVID-19. The protocol was immunoSEQ multiplex PCR, while the TCRdb copy is restricted to in-frame clones and leaves out a portion. The data show about 230,000 clones, with more than 75% seen just once and roughly 11% held by the top ten. The specimen was peripheral blood. Source of these receptors: a man aged 50-59 years with COVID-19, enrolled during active disease.

This clone was seen only a few times. J is TRBJ2-7 and V is TRBV5-4, with D possibly TRBD2 on 5 matching bases. The V end was cut by 2 bases, the J end by 4 bases, with 7 bases between. Germline V CDR1 and CDR2: SGHNT, YYREEE (reference sequence). The CDR3 has 12 residues. The CDR3 reads CASSFGGYEQYF. The CDR3, as DNA: TGTGCCAGCAGCTTTGGCGGGTACGAGCAGTACTTC.

The count of this clone is one. The chain uses TRBV11-3 and TRBJ1-3; D possibly corresponds to TRBD1 (5 bases). Germline V gene sequence: CDR1 SGHNT, CDR2 YENEEA. The V and J ends lost 5 bases and 4 bases respectively, with 15 bases between them. The CDR3 has 15 amino acids. The CDR3 DNA reads TGTGCCAGCAGCCGTGGGACTGGCTTCGGAAACACCATATATTTT. This gives the protein CASSRGTGFGNTIYF.

The V gene is TRBV19, the J gene TRBJ2-2, with D possibly being TRBD2 (6 bases). The ends were cut back, 0 bases at V and 7 bases at J, with 12 bases in the middle. This CDR3 has 15 amino acids. The V gene's germline CDR1 is LNHDA and CDR2 SQIVND (reference sequence). CDR3 protein: CASSIERGLGGELFF. DNA of the CDR3: TGTGCCAGTAGTATAGAGCGGGGTTTGGGCGGGGAGCTGTTTTTT. Supplemented by reference TRBV19 and TRBJ2-2, the full variable domain reads DGGITQSPKYLFRKEGQNVTLSCEQNLNHDAMYWYRQDPGQGLRLIYYSQIVNDFQKGDIAEGYSVSREKKESFPLTVTSAQKNPTAFYLCASSIERGLGGELFFGEGSRLTVL.

The V call is TRBV29-1, the J call TRBJ1-5, with D possibly being TRBD1 (5 bases). The CDR3 has 12 residues. CDR1 and CDR2 from the germline V gene are SQVTM and ANQGSEA. Between the trimmed V and J ends, which lost 6 bases and 3 bases, there was a span of 9 bases. CDR3 region: CSVTEANQPQHF. DNA for the CDR3: TGCAGCGTGACAGAAGCCAATCAGCCCCAGCATTTT.

The chain links TRBV13 to TRBJ1-1, with D possibly TRBD1 on 6 matching bases. Trimming took 5 bases from V and 4 from J, leaving 17 bases between them. The CDR3 totals 15 residues. Germline values: CDR1 PRHDT, CDR2 FYEKMQ (reference sequence). In DNA, the CDR3 is TGTGCCAGCAGCACGAATACAGGGATATTCACTGAAGCTTTCTTT. Its protein product is CASSTNTGIFTEAFF.

The chain joins TRBV2 to TRBJ1-6, with D hard to call. Germline V gene data show CDR1 as SNHLY and CDR2 as FYNNEI. The V end was cut by 0 bases, the J end by 5 bases, with 8 bases between. This CDR3 region has 15 residues. The DNA of the CDR3 is TGTGCCAGCAGTGAAGCCACAAGAAATAATTCACCCCTCCACTTT. The encoded protein is CASSEATRNNSPLHF.

This chain links TRBV6-5 with TRBJ2-1; the D gene is possibly TRBD1 (6 bases). From germline, CDR1 is MNHEY and CDR2 SVGAGI. The V end was cut by 7 bases, the J end by 4 bases, with 11 bases between. CDR3 length: 13 residues. The CDR3 DNA reads TGTGCCAGCACCGGGACAATTTACAATGAGCAGTTCTTC. It codes for CASTGTIYNEQFF.

The rearrangement uses TRBV6-4 and TRBJ1-6, with D perhaps matching TRBD1 (5 bases). The CDR3 totals 14 residues. V lost 3 bases and J 9 bases, leaving 12 bases between the germline ends. In germline, CDR1 is MRHNA, CDR2 SNTAGT. The CDR3 DNA follows: TGTGCCAGCAGTGAAGGGCAGGGCAGTTCACCCCTCCACTTT. Encoded protein: CASSEGQGSSPLHF.

The gene calls are TRBV5-4 and TRBJ2-1, with TRBD1 matching 7 bases. Germline V gives CDR1 SGHNT, CDR2 YYREEE (reference sequence). V lost 4 bases and J lost 5; bases outside the gene matches: 3. The CDR3 has 13 residues. As DNA, the CDR3 is TGTGCCAGCAGCCTAACAGGGGACAATGAGCAGTTCTTC. This codes for CASSLTGDNEQFF.

The rearrangement links TRBV6-6 to TRBJ2-5; 8 bases are a match to TRBD2. The J segment lost 4 bases and the V segment lost 0 bases, leaving 7 bases of the junction unmatched. This CDR3 has 16 amino acids. CDR1 is MNHNY and CDR2 is SVGAGI in the germline V gene (reference sequence). Written as DNA, the CDR3 is TGTGCCAGCAGTTACTCGGCTAGCGGGTTGGGAGAGACCCAGTACTTC. It translates to CASSYSASGLGETQYF.

CDR3 sequence reads: CASSLGGSSSGANVLTF. The CDR3 DNA reads TGTGCCAGCAGTCTTGGGGGGAGTTCCTCTGGGGCCAACGTCCTGACTTTC. The chain employs TRBV27 and TRBJ2-6; possibly TRBD2 for D (6 bases). Germline loops: CDR1 MNHEY, CDR2 SMNVEV (reference sequence). The CDR3 spans 17 residues. The ends were cut back, 5 bases at V and 0 bases at J, with 14 bases in the middle.

This chain joins TRBV5-1 and TRBJ1-1, with no clear D. The length of the CDR3 is 12 residues. Per the germline V gene, CDR1 is SGHRS and CDR2 is YFSETQ. Trimming shortened V by 0 bases and J by 14 bases, and 14 bases separated the two germline ends. The CDR3 reads CASSLDLHILFF. CDR3 nucleotides: TGCGCCAGCAGCTTGGACCTGCACATCTTATTCTTT.

This clone was picked up a small number of times. V usage is TRBV19 and J usage is TRBJ1-2; D might be TRBD1 (5 bases). This CDR3 comprises 11 residues. The ends were cut back, 6 bases at V and 10 bases at J, with 12 bases in the middle. Germline V gene sequence: CDR1 LNHDA, CDR2 SQIVND (reference sequence). DNA of the CDR3: TGTGCCAGTAGCATACCGGACACCTACACCTTC. Protein product: CASSIPDTYTF. The whole variable domain, filled in from reference TRBV19 and TRBJ1-2, reads DGGITQSPKYLFRKEGQNVTLSCEQNLNHDAMYWYRQDPGQGLRLIYYSQIVNDFQKGDIAEGYSVSREKKESFPLTVTSAQKNPTAFYLCASSIPDTYTFGSGTRLTVV.

The chain uses TRBV10-1 and TRBJ2-7; D possibly corresponds to TRBD1 (5 bases). The CDR3 contains 15 residues. Germline loops: CDR1 WNHNN, CDR2 SYGVQD (reference sequence). Deletions cut 3 bases from V and 2 bases from J, with 14 bases between. Here the CDR3 DNA reads TGCGCCAGCAGTGATGGGGCCGCAGGGCCCTACGAGCAGTACTTC. This encodes CASSDGAAGPYEQYF.

The chain joins TRBV4-2 to TRBJ2-3; 9 nucleotides match TRBD2. The CDR3 spans 15 residues. Germline loops: CDR1 LGHNA, CDR2 YNFKEQ. Trimming took 2 bases from V and 1 from J; bases not matched to a gene: 1. In DNA, the CDR3 is TGTGCCAGCAGCCAAATAGCGGGGGGCACAGATACGCAGTATTTT. This codes for CASSQIAGGTDTQYF.

V and J are TRBV19 and TRBJ1-1; TRBD1 matches at 8 bases. With 10 bases clipped from V and 6 bases from J, the junction kept 7 bases outside the gene matches. Germline CDR1 and CDR2: LNHDA and SQIVND (reference sequence). This CDR3 spans 12 amino acids. CDR3 region: CATRTGIAEAFF. The CDR3, as DNA: TGTGCCACCAGGACAGGGATCGCTGAAGCTTTCTTT.

This clone was detected only once. The V gene is TRBV30, the J gene TRBJ1-6; tentative D call: TRBD1 (6 bases). Germline V gene data show CDR1 as GTSNPN and CDR2 as SVGIG (reference sequence). V dropped 4 bases and J dropped 5 bases, with 9 bases sitting between them. This CDR3 is built from 13 residues. This chain's CDR3 is CAWTGQHNSPLHF. The DNA of the CDR3 is TGTGCCTGGACAGGACAGCATAATTCACCCCTCCACTTT.

This sequence joins TRBV4-2 and TRBJ2-2; 7 nucleotides line up with TRBD2. The J segment lost 0 bases and the V segment lost 4 bases, leaving 8 bases of the junction unmatched. Germline loops: CDR1 LGHNA, CDR2 YNFKEQ. The CDR3 is 17 amino acids. As DNA, the CDR3 is TGTGCCAGCAGCCCCCACCCGGGACTACCGAACACCGGGGAGCTGTTTTTT. Protein sequence: CASSPHPGLPNTGELFF.

In DNA form, the CDR3 reads TGTGCCAGCAGCTTAGCCGCCCCGACAGATGGCTACACCTTC. Translated, it gives CASSLAAPTDGYTF. The chain has TRBV7-9 and TRBJ1-2; perhaps TRBD1 as D (5 bases). The CDR3 has 14 residues. Germline V lookup: CDR1 SEHNR, CDR2 FQNEAQ (reference sequence). V lost 0 bases and J lost 6, with 11 bases in between.

This rearrangement joins TRBV28 to TRBJ2-3; TRBD2 aligns across 14 bases. The CDR3 runs to 17 residues. V dropped 5 bases and J dropped 0; count of bases not matched to a gene: 4. Germline lookup yields CDR1 MDHEN and CDR2 SYDVKM. CDR3 in DNA: TGTGCCAGCAGTGGGACTAGCGGGGGTCCCAGCACAGATACGCAGTATTTT. Translation: CASSGTSGGPSTDTQYF. The full variable domain, in which reference TRBV28 and TRBJ2-3 provide the parts outside the CDR3, is DVKVTQSSRYLVKRTGEKVFLECVQDMDHENMFWYRQDPGLGLRLIYFSYDVKMKEKGDIPEGYSVSREKKERFSLILESASTNQTSMYLCASSGTSGGPSTDTQYFGPGTRLTVL.

V is TRBV27 and J is TRBJ2-1; 13 nucleotides match TRBD2. This CDR3 region has 17 residues. After removal of 5 bases from V and 8 bases from J, the junction contained 12 bases not matched to a gene. The V gene's germline CDR1 is MNHEY and CDR2 SMNVEV (reference sequence). In DNA, the CDR3 is TGTGCCAGCAGTCTTCGCGTACTAGCGGGGGGGGCCCATGAGCAGTTCTTC. This encodes CASSLRVLAGGAHEQFF.

The CDR3 reads CAWSGRLVQAYNEQFF. CDR3 nucleotides: TGTGCCTGGAGCGGGAGACTAGTCCAAGCATACAATGAGCAGTTCTTC. V usage is TRBV30 and J usage is TRBJ2-1; D might be TRBD2 (6 bases). The CDR3 sequence is 16 residues long. V was cut by 3 bases and J by 4 bases, with 19 bases left in between. Germline V lookup: CDR1 GTSNPN, CDR2 SVGIG (reference sequence).

CDR3 residues: CASSFGHSNYGYTF. CDR3 DNA sequence: TGTGCCAGCAGTTTTGGACACTCGAACTATGGCTACACCTTC. The rearrangement links TRBV27 to TRBJ1-2, with a possible D match to TRBD1 (5 bases). Trimming pared 3 bases from V and 2 bases from J, leaving 10 bases between. The V gene's germline CDR1 is MNHEY and CDR2 SMNVEV (reference sequence). The CDR3 has 14 amino acids.

The CDR3 region is CAISLRGNTGELFF. The CDR3 coding sequence is TGTGCCATCAGCCTCAGGGGTAACACCGGGGAGCTGTTTTTT. This rearrangement joins TRBV10-3 to TRBJ2-2, with D possibly being TRBD1 (6 bases). This CDR3 spans 14 amino acids. Germline assignment: CDR1 ENHRY and CDR2 SYGVKD. Trimming removed 6 bases at V and 2 bases at J, with 10 bases between.

V usage is TRBV10-3 and J usage is TRBJ2-7; 9 bases are shared with TRBD1. Germline CDR1 ENHRY, CDR2 SYGVKD. This CDR3 is built from 13 residues. Germline trimming cut 4 bases from V and 4 bases from J; bases unmatched to any gene: 2. In nucleotides, the CDR3 is TGTGCCATCAGTGGAGGACAGGGGTACGAGCAGTACTTC. Its protein is CAISGGQGYEQYF.

This clone has a handful of counts. This sample includes further DNA sequences coding for the same CDR3. The chain couples TRBV2 to TRBJ2-1; 9 bases line up with TRBD1. V was pared by 5 bases and J by 0 bases, with 5 bases of the junction left unmatched. The CDR3 length is 16 residues. Germline assignment: CDR1 SNHLY and CDR2 FYNNEI. CDR3 region: CASSLGTGSSYNEQFF. CDR3 sequence (DNA): TGTGCCAGCAGTCTAGGGACAGGGAGCTCCTACAATGAGCAGTTCTTC.